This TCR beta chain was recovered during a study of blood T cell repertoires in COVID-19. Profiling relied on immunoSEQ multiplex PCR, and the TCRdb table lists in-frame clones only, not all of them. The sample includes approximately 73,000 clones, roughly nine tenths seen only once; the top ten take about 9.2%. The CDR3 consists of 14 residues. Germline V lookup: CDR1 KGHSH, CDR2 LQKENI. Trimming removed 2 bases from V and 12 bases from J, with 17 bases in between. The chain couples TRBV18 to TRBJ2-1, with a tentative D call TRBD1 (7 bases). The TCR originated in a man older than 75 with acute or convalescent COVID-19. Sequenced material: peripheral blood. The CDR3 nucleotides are TGTGCCAGCTCACCAGAGACAGGGTACGGGAGGCAGTTCTTC. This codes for CASSPETGYGRQFF.